This TCR beta chain was recorded in a study of CD8 T cells in ankylosing spondylitis. The table lists this clonotype with many counts. Each CDR3 protein gets one entry after TCRdb re-called the 5' RACE reads with MiXCR. The table includes more than 300,000 distinct CDR3 sequences, 11% detected once. This CDR3 contains 12 residues. Trimming cost V 9 bases and J 3 bases, with 8 bases left between them. Per the germline V gene, CDR1 is LNHDA and CDR2 is SQIVND (reference sequence). This TCR derives from a female donor with ankylosing spondylitis or in good health (not recorded which). The sample taken for sequencing was blood, either unsorted or a sorted T cell fraction (not recorded which). The chain has TRBV19 and TRBJ2-2; tentatively, D is TRBD2 (5 bases). The CDR3 DNA reads TGTGCCAGCCAACTAGACACCGGGGAGCTGTTTTTT. The encoded protein is CASQLDTGELFF.